This T cell receptor beta chain was documented in a study of response to subunit inactivated influenza vaccine. Germline loops: CDR1 LNHNV, CDR2 YYDKDF (reference sequence). The CDR3 is 15 amino acids. With V trimmed by 0 bases and J by 4 bases, 4 bases remained unmatched. This clonotype was picked up a small number of times. Its antigen is still unknown. Via MiXCR, TCRdb re-called the RT-PCR reads, giving one row per CDR3 protein. This table has about 520,000 distinct CDR3 sequences, approximately 11% appearing once. Study-wide results and limits: Authors suggested each seasonal flu vaccination may recruit only limited numbers of new T cells.

This chain connects TRBV15 to TRBJ2-7; 9 bases match TRBD2. The starting material was PBMCs from blood, obtained roughly 45 days after vaccination. This sequence originates from a man in his fifties or sixties who received an inactivated influenza vaccine. In DNA form, the CDR3 reads TGTGCCACCAGCAGAGATAGCGGGGGTACGTACGAGCAGTACTTC. Translating gives CATSRDSGGTYEQYF.